The 17 T cell receptor beta chains reported below all come from one sample, sequenced in a study of cytomegalovirus exposure and HLA in healthy donors. Primers for the PCR totalled 60 Vbeta and 13 Jbeta. Assay: immunoSEQ multiplex PCR; the TCRdb copy retains only in-frame clones and omits some. Here the sample spans 150,000 to 180,000 clones, 80% being singletons. Sequenced input: PBMCs. The receptor source for this set is a woman in her forties in good health and CMV-seropositive.

This chain connects TRBV27 to TRBJ2-1; 7 positions agree with TRBD2. CDR1 and CDR2 (germline): MNHEY, SMNVEV (reference sequence). Trimming removed 2 bases from V and 3 bases from J; junction bases left unmatched: 4. The CDR3 spans 15 residues. The CDR3 protein is CASSLRREFYNEQFF. CDR3 nucleotide sequence: TGTGCCAGCAGTTTACGGCGGGAGTTCTACAATGAGCAGTTCTTC.

V gene TRBV7-9 combines with J gene TRBJ2-7, with 13 bases identical to TRBD2. CDR3 size: 15 residues. The V gene's germline CDR1 is SEHNR and CDR2 FQNEAQ (reference sequence). V was pared by 7 bases and J by 2 bases, with 5 bases of the junction left unmatched. The chain's CDR3 is CASTLAGGGTYEQYF. The CDR3, as DNA: TGTGCCAGCACACTAGCGGGAGGGGGAACCTACGAGCAGTACTTC.

This chain connects TRBV12-5 to TRBJ1-5; D uncertain. Germline V gives CDR1 LGHNT, CDR2 FRNRAP. V was shortened by 5 bases and J by 0 bases, with 14 bases between the two germline ends. The CDR3 has 16 residues. CDR3 DNA: TGTGCTAGTGGTCCGGAGGTTAGGGTTAGCAATCAGCCCCAGCATTTT. Protein product: CASGPEVRVSNQPQHF.

The chain carries TRBV10-3 and TRBJ1-2; TRBD1 aligns across 7 bases. CDR1 and CDR2 (germline): ENHRY, SYGVKD. CDR3 length: 13 amino acids. J lost 1 base, V lost 8 bases, and 4 bases had no gene match. As DNA, the CDR3 is TGTGCCATCCGCGACAGGGATAACTATGGCTACACCTTC. This encodes CAIRDRDNYGYTF.

CDR3 nucleotide sequence: TGTGCCAGCTCACCAGGGCTACTAGGGAAGGATACGCAGTATTTT. Protein: CASSPGLLGKDTQYF. The J gene is TRBJ2-3, the V gene TRBV18; possibly TRBD2 for D (5 bases). The V gene's germline CDR1 is KGHSH and CDR2 LQKENI. This CDR3 has 15 amino acids. The germline V and J ends were trimmed by 2 bases and 6 bases, with 15 bases remaining between them. The full variable domain, completed using reference TRBV18 and TRBJ2-3, is NAGVMQNPRHLVRRRGQEARLRCSPMKGHSHVYWYRQLPEEGLKFMVYLQKENIIDESGMPKERFSAEFPKEGPSILRIQQVVRGDSAAYFCASSPGLLGKDTQYFGPGTRLTVL.

A few counts support this clone. The chain links TRBV19 to TRBJ2-1; 11 bases agree with TRBD1. This CDR3 is built from 16 residues. Germline V gene data show CDR1 as LNHDA and CDR2 as SQIVND (reference sequence). V gave up 1 base and J gave up 12 bases; unmatched junction bases: 11. The CDR3 loop reads CASSIVSGQGASGQFF. In DNA form, the CDR3 reads TGTGCCAGTAGTATAGTCTCAGGACAGGGGGCTTCGGGGCAGTTCTTC.

V gene TRBV29-1 combines with J gene TRBJ1-2; D gene unclear. The CDR3 is made up of 14 amino acids. V was clipped by 6 bases and J by 7 bases, with 21 bases between them. The germline CDR1 and CDR2 sequences are SQVTM and ANQGSEA. The CDR3 DNA follows: TGCAGCGTCGGAGAGGCAGGACTTATGGGTGGCTACACCTTC. Residues: CSVGEAGLMGGYTF. Together with reference TRBV29-1 and TRBJ1-2, the CDR3 gives the full variable domain: SAVISQKPSRDICQRGTSLTIQCQVDSQVTMMFWYRQQPGQSLTLIATANQGSEATYESGFVIDKFPISRPNLTFSTLTVSNMSPEDSSIYLCSVGEAGLMGGYTFGSGTRLTVV.

The gene calls are TRBV18 and TRBJ2-4; 16 bases agree with TRBD2. J was trimmed by 7 bases and V by 6 bases; bases with no gene match: 6. This CDR3 has 16 amino acids. CDR1 and CDR2 from the germline V gene are KGHSH and LQKENI. The CDR3 loop reads CASSPGLAGGENIQYF. The CDR3, as DNA: TGTGCCAGCTCTCCGGGACTAGCGGGAGGGGAGAACATTCAGTACTTC.

This clone was seen only a few times. The V call is TRBV5-5, the J call TRBJ1-1; TRBD1 matches 10 bases. This CDR3 region has 13 residues. The ends lost 5 bases at V and 5 bases at J; junction bases unmatched: 3. CDR1 and CDR2 (germline): SGHKS, YYEKEE (reference sequence). The DNA of the CDR3 is TGTGCCAGCAGGGGACAGGGGAAGACTGAAGCTTTCTTT. This encodes CASRGQGKTEAFF.

The CDR3 spells CAIRAGTGTGNTEAFF. DNA of the CDR3: TGTGCCATCCGAGCCGGGACAGGGACGGGGAACACTGAAGCTTTCTTT. This sequence joins TRBV10-3 and TRBJ1-1; 9 nucleotides line up with TRBD1. The ends lost 8 bases at V and 1 base at J; junction bases unmatched: 11. Per the germline V gene, CDR1 is ENHRY and CDR2 is SYGVKD. CDR3 length: 16 residues.

CDR3 in amino acids: CATKWEWREGSNEQFF. DNA for the CDR3: TGTGCCACCAAGTGGGAGTGGCGGGAGGGAAGCAATGAGCAGTTCTTC. This sequence joins TRBV2 and TRBJ2-1; 9 positions agree with TRBD2. The V and J ends lost 10 bases and 6 bases, in that order; junction bases with no gene match: 16. The CDR3 contains 16 residues. Germline CDR1 reads SNHLY; CDR2 reads FYNNEI.

This clone has just one count. This chain joins TRBV5-6 and TRBJ2-2; D is perhaps TRBD2 (5 bases). The germline V gene has CDR1 SGHDT and CDR2 YYEEEE. V lost 4 bases, J lost 1 base, and 17 bases lay in between. This CDR3 contains 17 residues. CDR3 residues: CASSPGWAEMNTGELFF. CDR3 sequence (DNA): TGTGCCAGCAGCCCGGGATGGGCGGAAATGAACACCGGGGAGCTGTTTTTT. The whole variable domain, remainder taken from reference TRBV5-6 and TRBJ2-2, is DAGVTQSPTHLIKTRGQQVTLRCSPKSGHDTVSWYQQALGQGPQFIFQYYEEEERQRGNFPDRFSGHQFPNYSSELNVNALLLGDSALYLCASSPGWAEMNTGELFFGEGSRLTVL.

The rearrangement links TRBV9 to TRBJ2-1; D is possibly TRBD2 (5 bases). There are 16 residues in the CDR3. V lost 3 bases to trimming and J lost 6 bases, with 19 bases between them. Per germline, CDR1 SGDLS and CDR2 YYNGEE. The CDR3 loop reads CASSDVRRRPVNEQFF. CDR3 sequence (DNA): TGTGCCAGCAGCGACGTGCGGAGGAGGCCCGTCAATGAGCAGTTCTTC.

This chain uses TRBV6-1 with TRBJ1-3; D is ambiguous. Germline assignment: CDR1 MNHNS and CDR2 SASEGT. The CDR3 has 14 amino acids. Trimming stripped 4 bases from V and 0 bases from J, with 7 bases between. The CDR3 reads CASSVSYSGNTIYF. DNA for the CDR3: TGTGCCAGCAGTGTATCGTACTCTGGAAACACCATATATTTT.

CDR3 amino acids: CASTIRDRGQETQYF. The CDR3 bases are TGTGCCAGCACCATCCGGGACAGGGGGCAAGAGACCCAGTACTTC. V is TRBV7-9 and J is TRBJ2-5; 11 bases align to TRBD1. Germline CDR1 reads SEHNR; CDR2 reads FQNEAQ (reference sequence). The CDR3 covers 15 residues. The V segment lost 7 bases and the J segment 2 bases; nucleotides outside the gene matches: 6.

The chain carries TRBV7-2 and TRBJ1-5; 7 bases fit TRBD1. This CDR3 region has 14 residues. Looked up from germline, CDR1 is SGHTA and CDR2 is FQGNSA. With 5 bases clipped from V and 4 bases from J, the junction kept 5 bases outside the gene matches. CDR3 bases: TGTGCCAGCAGCACGACAGGGACGAATCAGCCCCAGCATTTT. Translating it yields CASSTTGTNQPQHF.

This clone was detected only once. Here the CDR3 reads CASSPYQPQHF. For the CDR3, the DNA is TGTGCCAGCAGTCCCTATCAGCCCCAGCATTTT. The chain employs TRBV6-5 and TRBJ1-5; no firm D call. This CDR3 contains 11 residues. Germline V gene sequence: CDR1 MNHEY, CDR2 SVGAGI. Trimming took off 5 bases at V and 5 bases at J, with 4 bases between the two ends.